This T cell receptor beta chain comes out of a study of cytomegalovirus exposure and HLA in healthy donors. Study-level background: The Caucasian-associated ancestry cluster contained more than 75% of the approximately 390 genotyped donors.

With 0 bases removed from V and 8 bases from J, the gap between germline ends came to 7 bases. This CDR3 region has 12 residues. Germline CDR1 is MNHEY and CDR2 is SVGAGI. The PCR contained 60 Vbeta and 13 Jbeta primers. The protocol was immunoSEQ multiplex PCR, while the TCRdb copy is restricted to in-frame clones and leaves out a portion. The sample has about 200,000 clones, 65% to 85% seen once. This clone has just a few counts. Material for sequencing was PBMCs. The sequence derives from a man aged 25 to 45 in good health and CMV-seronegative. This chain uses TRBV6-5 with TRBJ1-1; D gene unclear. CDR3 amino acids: CASSYSTGEAFF. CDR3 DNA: TGTGCCAGCAGTTACTCAACGGGGGAAGCTTTCTTT.